This T cell receptor beta chain was sequenced during a study of T cell responses to AZD1222 COVID-19 vaccine. Study-level findings and limits: There were repertoire samples only from the period after the peak T cell response. Targets within unmutated variant regions were reportedly found for nearly half of spike-specific TCRs. Clonal diversity was possibly underestimated, and the donors were mostly white British, with more females.

The CDR3 totals 14 residues. The germline V gene has CDR1 SGHRS and CDR2 YFSETQ. The V end was cut by 0 bases, the J end by 0 bases, with 6 bases between. The method was immunoSEQ multiplex PCR; TCRdb's version includes in-frame clones alone and lacks a portion of them. The sample lists roughly 99,000 clones, about 90% occurring once. Notes on this clone: Its antigen is unknown.

The clonotype comes from an adult in good health. The sample consisted of peripheral blood, taken on day 0 of AZD1222 vaccination. V and J are TRBV5-1 and TRBJ2-5, with unresolved D. CDR3 in amino acids: CASSLGVDQETQYF. The CDR3 DNA reads TGCGCCAGCAGCTTGGGGGTAGACCAAGAGACCCAGTACTTC.